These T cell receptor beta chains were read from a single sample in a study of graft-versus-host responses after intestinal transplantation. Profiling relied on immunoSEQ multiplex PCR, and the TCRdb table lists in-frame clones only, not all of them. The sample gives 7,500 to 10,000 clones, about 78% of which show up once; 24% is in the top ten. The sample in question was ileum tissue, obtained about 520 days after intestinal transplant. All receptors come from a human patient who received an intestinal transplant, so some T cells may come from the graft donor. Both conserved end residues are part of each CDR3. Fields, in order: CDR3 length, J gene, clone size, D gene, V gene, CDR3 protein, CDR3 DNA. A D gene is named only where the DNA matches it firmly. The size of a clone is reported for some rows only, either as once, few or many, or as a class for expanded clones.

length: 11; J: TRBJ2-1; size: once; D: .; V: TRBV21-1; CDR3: CASSNQGRQFF; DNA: TGTGCCAGCAGCAACCAGGGTAGGCAGTTCTTC
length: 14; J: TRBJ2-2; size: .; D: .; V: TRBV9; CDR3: CASRKGSNTGELFF; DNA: TGTGCCAGCAGGAAGGGGTCGAACACCGGGGAGCTGTTTTTT
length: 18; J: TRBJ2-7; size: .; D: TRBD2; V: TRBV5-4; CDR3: CASSLDVGGRGHSYEQYF; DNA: TGTGCCAGCAGCTTGGATGTCGGCGGGAGGGGTCATTCCTACGAGCAGTACTTC
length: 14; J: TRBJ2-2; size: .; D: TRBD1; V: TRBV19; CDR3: CASSDRGNTGELFF; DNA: TGTGCCAGTAGCGACAGGGGGAACACCGGGGAGCTGTTTTTT
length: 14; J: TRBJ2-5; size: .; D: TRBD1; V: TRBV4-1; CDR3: CASSLRTGHETQYF; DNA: TGCGCCAGCAGCCTACGGACAGGGCATGAGACCCAGTACTTC
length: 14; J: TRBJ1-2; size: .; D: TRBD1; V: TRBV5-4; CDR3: CASSHPTGNYGYTF; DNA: TGTGCCAGCAGCCACCCGACAGGGAACTATGGCTACACCTTC
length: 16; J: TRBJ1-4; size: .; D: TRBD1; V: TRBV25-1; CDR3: CASSDPGTGGGEKLFF; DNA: TGTGCCAGCAGTGACCCCGGGACAGGGGGCGGTGAAAAACTGTTTTTT
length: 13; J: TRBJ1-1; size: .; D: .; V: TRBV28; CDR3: CASRVQGIAEAFF; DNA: TGTGCCAGCAGGGTTCAGGGGATCGCTGAAGCTTTCTTT
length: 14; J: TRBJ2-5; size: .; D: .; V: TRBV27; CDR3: CASSLYGGQETQYF; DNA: TGTGCCAGCAGTTTGTACGGGGGGCAGGAGACCCAGTACTTC
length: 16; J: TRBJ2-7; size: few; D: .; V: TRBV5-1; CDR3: CASSLGAGTSYAEQYF; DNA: TGCGCCAGCAGCTTGGGGGCTGGGACATCGTACGCGGAGCAGTACTTC
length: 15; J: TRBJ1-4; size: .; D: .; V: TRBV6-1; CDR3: CASSPFEGVNEKLFF; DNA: TGTGCCAGCAGTCCTTTTGAAGGAGTTAATGAAAAACTGTTTTTT
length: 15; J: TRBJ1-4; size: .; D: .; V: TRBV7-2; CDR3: CASSLGPGAGEKLFF; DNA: TGTGCCAGCAGCTTAGGGCCCGGGGCTGGCGAAAAACTGTTTTTT
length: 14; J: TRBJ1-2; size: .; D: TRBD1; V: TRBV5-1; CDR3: CASSLLGQVAGYTF; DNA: TGCGCCAGCAGTCTCCTCGGACAGGTAGCCGGCTACACCTTC
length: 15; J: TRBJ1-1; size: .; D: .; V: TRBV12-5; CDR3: CASGLEDLENTEAFF; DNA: TGTGCTAGTGGTTTGGAGGACCTGGAGAACACTGAAGCTTTCTTT
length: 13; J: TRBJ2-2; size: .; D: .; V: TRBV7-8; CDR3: CASSLVYAGEPFF; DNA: TGTGCCAGCAGCTTAGTGTATGCCGGGGAGCCGTTTTTT
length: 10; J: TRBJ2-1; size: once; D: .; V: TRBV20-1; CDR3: CSAYKGGWLF; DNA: TGCAGTGCGTATAAGGGGGGATGGCTCTTC
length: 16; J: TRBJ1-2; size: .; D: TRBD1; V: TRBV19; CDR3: CASSQDIRQGAIGYTF; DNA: TGTGCCAGTAGCCAGGATATTCGACAGGGGGCGATTGGCTACACCTTC
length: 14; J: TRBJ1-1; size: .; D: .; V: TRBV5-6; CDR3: CASSLGQVGTEAFF; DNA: TGTGCCAGCAGCTTGGGGCAGGTGGGCACTGAAGCTTTCTTT
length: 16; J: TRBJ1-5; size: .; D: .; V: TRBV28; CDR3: CASSPRFRDSNQPQHF; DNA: TGTGCCAGCAGTCCCCGTTTCCGGGACAGCAATCAGCCCCAGCATTTT
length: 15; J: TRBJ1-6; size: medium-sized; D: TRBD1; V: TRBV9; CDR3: CASSVAGQGVSPLHF; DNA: TGTGCCAGCAGCGTAGCCGGACAGGGGGTTTCACCCCTCCACTTT
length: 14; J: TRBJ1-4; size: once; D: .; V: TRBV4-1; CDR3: CASSQDSQVEKLFF; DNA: TGCGCCAGCAGCCAAGATAGCCAGGTAGAAAAACTGTTTTTT
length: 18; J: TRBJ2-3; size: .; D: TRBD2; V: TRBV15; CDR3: CATSRDTGGPGSTDTQYF; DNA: TGTGCCACCAGCAGAGATACGGGAGGGCCGGGTTCCACAGATACGCAGTATTTT
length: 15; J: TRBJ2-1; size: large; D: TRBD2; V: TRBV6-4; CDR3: CASSVAGGSYNEQFF; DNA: TGTGCCAGCAGTGTAGCGGGGGGCTCCTACAATGAGCAGTTCTTC
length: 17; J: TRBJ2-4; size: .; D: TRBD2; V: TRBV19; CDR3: CASSSLSSGVAKNIQYF; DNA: TGTGCCAGTAGTTCCCTTTCTAGCGGGGTAGCCAAAAACATTCAGTACTTC
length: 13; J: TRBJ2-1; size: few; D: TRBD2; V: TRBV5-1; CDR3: CASSSGGDNEQFF; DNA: TGCGCCAGCAGTAGCGGGGGGGACAATGAGCAGTTCTTC
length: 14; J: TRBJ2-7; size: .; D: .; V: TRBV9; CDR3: CASSVGSGSYEQYF; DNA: TGTGCCAGCAGCGTAGGCAGCGGATCCTACGAGCAGTACTTC
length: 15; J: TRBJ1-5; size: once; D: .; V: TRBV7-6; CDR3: CASSLERDLHQPQHF; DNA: TGTGCCAGCAGCTTAGAGCGGGACCTCCATCAGCCCCAGCATTTT
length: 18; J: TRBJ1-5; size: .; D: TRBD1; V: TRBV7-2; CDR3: CASSLASGQGARNQPQHF; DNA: TGTGCCAGCAGCTTAGCTTCTGGACAGGGGGCGAGGAATCAGCCCCAGCATTTT
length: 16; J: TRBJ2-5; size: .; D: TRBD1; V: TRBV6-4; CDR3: CASTLGGTGASREQYF; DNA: TGTGCCAGCACCCTAGGAGGGACAGGGGCCTCTCGGGAGCAGTACTTC
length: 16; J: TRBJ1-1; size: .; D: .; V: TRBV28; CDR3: CAGRLLGGFGNTEAFF; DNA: TGTGCCGGCAGATTACTGGGGGGGTTTGGGAACACTGAAGCTTTCTTT
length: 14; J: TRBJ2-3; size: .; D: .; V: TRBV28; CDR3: CASSFGSSTDTQYF; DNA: TGTGCCAGCAGTTTTGGGTCTAGCACAGATACGCAGTATTTT
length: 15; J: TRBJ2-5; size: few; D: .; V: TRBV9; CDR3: CASSSRGMAQETQYF; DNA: TGTGCCAGCAGCTCTAGGGGGATGGCACAAGAGACCCAGTACTTC
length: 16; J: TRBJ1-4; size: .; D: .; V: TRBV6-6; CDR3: CASRRNDPTTNEKLFF; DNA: TGTGCCAGCAGAAGAAATGACCCCACAACTAATGAAAAACTGTTTTTT
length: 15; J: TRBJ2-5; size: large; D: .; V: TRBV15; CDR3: CATSRDRSGQETQYF; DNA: TGTGCCACCAGCAGAGATAGGTCAGGTCAAGAGACCCAGTACTTC
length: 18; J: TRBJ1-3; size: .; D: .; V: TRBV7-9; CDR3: CASSPFFRERLSGNTIYF; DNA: TGTGCCAGCAGCCCCTTTTTTAGGGAGCGCCTCTCTGGAAACACCATATATTTT
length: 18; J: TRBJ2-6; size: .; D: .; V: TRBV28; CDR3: CASSHQKVLSSGANVLTF; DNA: TGTGCCAGCAGTCACCAGAAAGTCCTGTCCTCTGGGGCCAACGTCCTGACTTTC
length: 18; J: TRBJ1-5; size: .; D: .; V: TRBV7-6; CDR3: CASSLERGAGLLDQPQHF; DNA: TGTGCCAGCAGCTTAGAGAGGGGGGCAGGGCTCTTGGATCAGCCCCAGCATTTT
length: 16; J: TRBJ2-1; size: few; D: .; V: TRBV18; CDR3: CASSPFRGTPYNEQFF; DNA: TGTGCCAGCTCACCATTTCGGGGGACTCCCTACAATGAGCAGTTCTTC
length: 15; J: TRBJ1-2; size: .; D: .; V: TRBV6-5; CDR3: CASSYIGGSDYGYTF; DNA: TGTGCCAGCAGTTATATCGGGGGCTCTGACTATGGCTACACCTTC
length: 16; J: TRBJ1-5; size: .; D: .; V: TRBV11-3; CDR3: CASSQRAGRPHQPQHF; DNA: TGTGCCAGCAGCCAGAGGGCCGGCAGGCCCCATCAGCCCCAGCATTTT
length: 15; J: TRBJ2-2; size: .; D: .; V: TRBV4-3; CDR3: CASSQGQLLTGELFF; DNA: TGCGCCAGCAGCCAAGGGCAGTTATTGACCGGGGAGCTGTTTTTT
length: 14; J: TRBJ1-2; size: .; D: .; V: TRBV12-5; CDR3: CASGSPPGIYGYTF; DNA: TGTGCTAGTGGTTCGCCACCCGGGATTTATGGCTACACCTTC
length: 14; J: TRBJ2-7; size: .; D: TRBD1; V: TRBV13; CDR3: CASSPGQGDYEQYF; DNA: TGTGCCAGCAGCCCGGGACAGGGGGACTACGAGCAGTACTTC
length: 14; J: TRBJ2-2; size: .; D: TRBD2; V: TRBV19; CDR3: CASSRLAGTGELFF; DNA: TGTGCCAGTAGTAGACTAGCGGGCACCGGGGAGCTGTTTTTT
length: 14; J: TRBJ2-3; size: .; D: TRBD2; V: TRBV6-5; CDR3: CASGASGSTDTQYF; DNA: TGTGCCAGCGGGGCTAGCGGTAGCACAGATACGCAGTATTTT
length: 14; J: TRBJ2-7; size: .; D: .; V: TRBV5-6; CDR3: CASSLLGNSYEQYF; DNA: TGTGCCAGCAGCCTGCTGGGCAACTCCTACGAGCAGTACTTC